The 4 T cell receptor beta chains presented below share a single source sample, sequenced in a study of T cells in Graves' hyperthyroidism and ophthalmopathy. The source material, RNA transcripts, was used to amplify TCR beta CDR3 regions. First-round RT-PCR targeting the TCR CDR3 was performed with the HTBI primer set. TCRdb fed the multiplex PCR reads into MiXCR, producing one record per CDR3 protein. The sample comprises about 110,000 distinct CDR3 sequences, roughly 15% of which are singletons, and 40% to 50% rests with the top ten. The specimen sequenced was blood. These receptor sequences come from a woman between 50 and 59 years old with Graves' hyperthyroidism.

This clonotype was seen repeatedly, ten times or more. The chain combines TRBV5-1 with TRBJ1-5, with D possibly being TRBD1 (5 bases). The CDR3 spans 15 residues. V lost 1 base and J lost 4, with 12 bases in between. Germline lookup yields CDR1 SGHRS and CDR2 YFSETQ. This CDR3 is CASSLSGTANQPQHF. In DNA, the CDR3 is TGCGCCAGCAGCTTGTCCGGGACCGCTAATCAGCCCCAGCATTTT.

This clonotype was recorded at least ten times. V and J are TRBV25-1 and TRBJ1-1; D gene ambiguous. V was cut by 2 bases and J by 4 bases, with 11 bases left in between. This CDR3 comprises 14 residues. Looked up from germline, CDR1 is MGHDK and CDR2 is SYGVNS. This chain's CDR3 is CASSESTTVTEAFF. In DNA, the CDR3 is TGTGCCAGCAGTGAAAGCACAACGGTCACTGAAGCTTTCTTT.

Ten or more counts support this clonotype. CDR3 nucleotides: TGTGCCATCAGTGAAGCAGGGGCTAGAGGCGAGCAGTACTTC. Translation gives CAISEAGARGEQYF. The chain links TRBV10-3 to TRBJ2-7, with D perhaps TRBD1 (6 bases). Germline V CDR1 and CDR2: ENHRY, SYGVKD. V lost 3 bases, J lost 6 bases, and 15 bases lay in between. The CDR3 loop spans 14 amino acids.

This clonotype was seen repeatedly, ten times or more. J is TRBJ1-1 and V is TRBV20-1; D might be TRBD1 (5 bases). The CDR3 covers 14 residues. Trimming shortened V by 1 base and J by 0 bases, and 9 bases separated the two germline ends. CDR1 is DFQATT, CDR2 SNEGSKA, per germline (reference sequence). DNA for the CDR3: TGCAGTGCTAGAGGGGGGGAGATGAACACTGAAGCTTTCTTT. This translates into CSARGGEMNTEAFF.